This TCR beta chain is drawn from a study of cytomegalovirus exposure and HLA in healthy donors. The PCR contained 60 Vbeta and 13 Jbeta primers. Produced via immunoSEQ multiplex PCR; TCRdb's table is partial and in-frame only. The sample yields approximately 110,000 clones, around 81% seen once. The CDR3 extends over 16 amino acids. Looked up from germline, CDR1 is SEHNR and CDR2 is FQNEAQ (reference sequence). V shed 4 bases and J 6 bases; nucleotides not matched to a gene: 12. This rearrangement joins TRBV7-9 to TRBJ2-1; 7 bases map to TRBD2. The sequence was collected from a woman in her 30s in good health and CMV-seronegative. Sequences were obtained from PBMCs. Here the CDR3 DNA reads TGTGCCAGCAGCTCGCGGGAGCCAAAAGCGGCCAATGAGCAGTTCTTC. Translating it yields CASSSREPKAANEQFF.